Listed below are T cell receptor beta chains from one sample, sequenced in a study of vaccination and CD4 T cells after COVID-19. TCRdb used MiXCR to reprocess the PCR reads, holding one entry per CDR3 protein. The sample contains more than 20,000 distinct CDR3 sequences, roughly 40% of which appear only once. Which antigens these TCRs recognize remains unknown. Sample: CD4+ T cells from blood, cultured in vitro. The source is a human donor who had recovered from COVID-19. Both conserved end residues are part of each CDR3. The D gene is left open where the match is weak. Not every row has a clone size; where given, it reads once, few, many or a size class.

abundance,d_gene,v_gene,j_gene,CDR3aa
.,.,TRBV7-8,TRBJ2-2,CASSRRTGELFF
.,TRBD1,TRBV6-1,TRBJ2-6,CASSRTGLTGANVLTF
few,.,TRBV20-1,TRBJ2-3,CSAGPPGTHTDTQYF
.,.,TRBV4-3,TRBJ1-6,CASSQVGAGSPLHF
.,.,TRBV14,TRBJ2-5,CASSPPQRLGGTQYF
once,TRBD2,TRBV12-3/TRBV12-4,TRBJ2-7,CASTLLAGGFRNYEQYF
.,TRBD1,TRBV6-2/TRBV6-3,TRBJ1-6,CASIDRAYTNSPLHF
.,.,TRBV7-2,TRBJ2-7,CASSLVGELATEQYF
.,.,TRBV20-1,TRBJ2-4,CSAPKGGPLNIQYF
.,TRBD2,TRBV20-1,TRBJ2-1,CSARRGTSGIYNEQFF
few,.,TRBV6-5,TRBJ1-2,CASSYGSHGDWAYTF
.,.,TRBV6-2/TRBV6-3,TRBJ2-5,CASSYSVGGETQYF
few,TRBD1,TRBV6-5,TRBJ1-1,CASSSRQGNEAFF
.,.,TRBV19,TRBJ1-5,CASRSPQPDSNQPQHF
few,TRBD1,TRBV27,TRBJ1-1,CASSSPTVGGSAFF
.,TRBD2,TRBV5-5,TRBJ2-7,CASSQGLAGALYEQYF
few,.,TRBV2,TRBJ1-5,CASTELAVNQPQHF
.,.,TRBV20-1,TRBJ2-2,CSAVATGSGELFF
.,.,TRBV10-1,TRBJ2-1,CASSPLVPAGHNEQFF
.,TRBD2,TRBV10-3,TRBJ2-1,CAISEAGGPYNEQFF
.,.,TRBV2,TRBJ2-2,CASSESGGNTGELFF
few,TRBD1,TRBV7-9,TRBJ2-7,CASSPGTGGPEQYF
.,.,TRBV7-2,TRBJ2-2,CASSLGVGEAGELFF
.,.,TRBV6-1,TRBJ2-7,CASSGLPSSSYEQYF
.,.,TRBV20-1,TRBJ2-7,CSAPRVGYEQYF